This T cell receptor (beta chain) was recovered during a study of cytomegalovirus exposure and HLA in healthy donors. The PCR ran on 60 Vbeta and 13 Jbeta primers. The assay was immunoSEQ multiplex PCR, and TCRdb's table has in-frame clones only and misses some. The table for this sample gives fewer than 110,000 clones. As regards this clone: Other nucleotide sequences from this sample produce the same CDR3.

The CDR3 is 15 residues long. J was trimmed by 5 bases and V by 3 bases; bases with no gene match: 9. The V gene's germline CDR1 is LNHDA and CDR2 SQIVND (reference sequence). The sample consisted of PBMCs. The chain combines TRBV19 with TRBJ2-7; 8 positions agree with TRBD1. This receptor was obtained from a man aged 35 to 55 in good health and CMV-seronegative. CDR3: CASSITGTGGNEQYF. The CDR3 DNA reads as TGTGCCAGTAGTATCACCGGGACAGGCGGCAACGAGCAGTACTTC.